This entry concerns a single TCR beta chain. What it recognizes is unknown. The source of the sample is a study of type 1 regulatory T cells. Study context: T-allo10 is a Tr1-enriched, alloantigen-specific CD4 T cell product made in vitro.

TCRdb itself ran the reads through MiXCR, one entry per CDR3 protein. Of approximately 72,000 distinct CDR3 sequences listed, nearly 65% were seen once; the top ten hold 7% to 9.5%. The graft donor-derived T-allo10 cells reportedly recognize host alloantigens, are anergic, and suppress alloantigen-specifically. Trimming removed 7 bases from V and 6 bases from J, with 9 bases in between. Looked up from germline, CDR1 is MNHNS and CDR2 is SASEGT. This CDR3 comprises 12 residues. This clonotype was obtained from a human donor in good health. Sample: cultured T cells, either the whole culture or a sorted T cell fraction (not recorded which). The subset was: Tr1-enriched cell product generated in vitro against host alloantigens. The gene calls are TRBV6-1 and TRBJ1-4; the D is unclear. In DNA, the CDR3 is TGTGCCAGCACGCGGGCCGATGAAAAACTGTTTTTT. As protein: CASTRADEKLFF.